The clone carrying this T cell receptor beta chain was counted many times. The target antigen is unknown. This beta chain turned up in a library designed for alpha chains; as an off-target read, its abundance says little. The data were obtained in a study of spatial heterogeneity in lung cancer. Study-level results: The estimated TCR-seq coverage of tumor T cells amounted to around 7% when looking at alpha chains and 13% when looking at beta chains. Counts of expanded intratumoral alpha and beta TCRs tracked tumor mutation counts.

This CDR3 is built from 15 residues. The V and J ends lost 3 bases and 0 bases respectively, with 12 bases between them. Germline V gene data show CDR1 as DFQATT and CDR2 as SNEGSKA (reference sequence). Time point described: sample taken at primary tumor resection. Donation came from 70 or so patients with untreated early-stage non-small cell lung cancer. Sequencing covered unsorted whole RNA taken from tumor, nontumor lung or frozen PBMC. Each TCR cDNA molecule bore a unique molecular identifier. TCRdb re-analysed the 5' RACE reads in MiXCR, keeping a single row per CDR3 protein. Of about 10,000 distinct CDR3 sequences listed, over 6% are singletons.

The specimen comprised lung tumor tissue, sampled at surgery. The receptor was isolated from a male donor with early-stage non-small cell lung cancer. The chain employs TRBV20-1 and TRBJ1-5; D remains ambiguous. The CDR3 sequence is CSASLVRASNQPQHF. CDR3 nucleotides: TGCAGTGCTAGCCTCGTCCGAGCTAGCAATCAGCCCCAGCATTTT.